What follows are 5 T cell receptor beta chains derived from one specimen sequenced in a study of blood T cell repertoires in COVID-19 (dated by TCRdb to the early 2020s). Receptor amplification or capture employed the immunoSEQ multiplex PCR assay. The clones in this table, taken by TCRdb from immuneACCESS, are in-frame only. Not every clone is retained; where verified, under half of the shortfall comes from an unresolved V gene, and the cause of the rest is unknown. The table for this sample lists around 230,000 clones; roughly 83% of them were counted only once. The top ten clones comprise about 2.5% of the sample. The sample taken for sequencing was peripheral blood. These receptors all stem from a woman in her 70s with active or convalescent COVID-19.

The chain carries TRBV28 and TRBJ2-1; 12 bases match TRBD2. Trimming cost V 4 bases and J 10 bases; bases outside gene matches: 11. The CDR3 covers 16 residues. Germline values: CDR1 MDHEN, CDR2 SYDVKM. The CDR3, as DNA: TGTGCCAGCAGTTGGTGGGCTAGCGGGAGGGCTGGGGAGCAGTTCTTC. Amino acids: CASSWWASGRAGEQFF.

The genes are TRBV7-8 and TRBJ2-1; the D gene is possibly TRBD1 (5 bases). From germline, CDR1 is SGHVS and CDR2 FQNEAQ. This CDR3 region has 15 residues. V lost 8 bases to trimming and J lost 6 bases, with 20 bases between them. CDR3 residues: CASHSIETVTNEQFF. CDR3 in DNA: TGTGCCAGCCACAGTATCGAGACAGTGACCAATGAGCAGTTCTTC.

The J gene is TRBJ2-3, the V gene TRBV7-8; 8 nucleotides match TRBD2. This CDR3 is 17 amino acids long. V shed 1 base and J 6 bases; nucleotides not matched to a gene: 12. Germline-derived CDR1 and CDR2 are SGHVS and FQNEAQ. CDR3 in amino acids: CASSLEVSGVAGDTQYF. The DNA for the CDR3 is TGTGCCAGCAGCTTAGAGGTTAGCGGGGTTGCCGGGGATACGCAGTATTTT. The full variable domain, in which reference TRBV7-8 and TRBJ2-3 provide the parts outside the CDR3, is GAGVSQSPRYKVAKRGQDVALRCDPISGHVSLFWYQQALGQGPEFLTYFQNEAQLDKSGLPSDRFFAERPEGSVSTLKIQRTQQEDSAVYLCASSLEVSGVAGDTQYFGPGTRLTVL.

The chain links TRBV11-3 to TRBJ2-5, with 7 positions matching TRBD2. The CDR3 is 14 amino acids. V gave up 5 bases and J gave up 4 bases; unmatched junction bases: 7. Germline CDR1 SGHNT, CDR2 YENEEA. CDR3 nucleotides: TGTGCCAGCAGCCTCAGCGGGGAAGGAGAGACCCAGTACTTC. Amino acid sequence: CASSLSGEGETQYF.

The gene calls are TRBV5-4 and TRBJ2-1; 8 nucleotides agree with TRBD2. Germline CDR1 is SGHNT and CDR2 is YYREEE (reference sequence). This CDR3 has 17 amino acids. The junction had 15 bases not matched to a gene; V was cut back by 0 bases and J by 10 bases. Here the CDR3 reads CASSLGGIAGPRSEQFF. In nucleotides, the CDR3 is TGTGCCAGCAGCTTGGGGGGAATAGCGGGACCCCGCAGCGAGCAGTTCTTC.